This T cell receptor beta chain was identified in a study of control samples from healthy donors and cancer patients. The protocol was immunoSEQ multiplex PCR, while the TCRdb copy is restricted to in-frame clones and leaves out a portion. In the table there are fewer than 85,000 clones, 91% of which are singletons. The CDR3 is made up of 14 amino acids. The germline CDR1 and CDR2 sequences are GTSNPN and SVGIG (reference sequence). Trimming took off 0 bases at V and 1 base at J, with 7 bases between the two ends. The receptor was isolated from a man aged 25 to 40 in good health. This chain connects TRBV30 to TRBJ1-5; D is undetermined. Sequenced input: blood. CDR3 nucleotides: TGTGCCTGGAGTGTGGTCGGAAGCAATCAGCCCCAGCATTTT. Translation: CAWSVVGSNQPQHF.